These 27 T cell receptor beta chains share one sample of origin, sequenced in a study of type 1 regulatory T cells. These receptors' antigens are unknown. TCRdb processed the reads anew with MiXCR; each CDR3 protein has one entry. This table holds about 62,000 distinct CDR3 sequences, roughly two thirds found once. Sequencing input: cultured non-Tr1 T cells, either the whole culture or a sorted T cell fraction (not recorded which). These TCRs come from a human donor in good health.

This chain uses TRBV27 with TRBJ2-2, with D unresolved. Germline V gives CDR1 MNHEY, CDR2 SMNVEV (reference sequence). The CDR3 runs 16 residues. V lost 7 bases and J 2 bases, leaving 17 bases between the germline ends. The CDR3 nucleotides read TGTGCCAGCACGGTGGAAGCAGCGACAAACACCGGGGAGCTGTTTTTT. It yields the protein CASTVEAATNTGELFF.

This chain connects TRBV20-1 to TRBJ2-1; D uncertain. The V end lost 0 bases, the J end lost 3 bases, and 9 bases lay between the germline ends. Germline-derived CDR1 and CDR2 are DFQATT and SNEGSKA (reference sequence). The CDR3 runs 14 residues. The CDR3 nucleotides read TGCAGTGCTAGAGATAAGGAGTTCTACAATGAGCAGTTCTTC. This encodes CSARDKEFYNEQFF.

This clonotype counts as medium-sized. The gene calls are TRBV6-6 and TRBJ2-1; D is unresolved. This CDR3 has 16 residues. Germline V CDR1 and CDR2: MNHNY, SVGAGI (reference sequence). The V end was cut by 7 bases, the J end by 2 bases, with 18 bases between. DNA of the CDR3: TGTGCCAGCACCTACGATATCCCGGTCGCCTACAATGAGCAGTTCTTC. It yields the protein CASTYDIPVAYNEQFF.

This clonotype was detected only a few times. The chain recombines TRBV11-2 with TRBJ2-5; D might be TRBD1 (6 bases). The germline V gene encodes CDR1 SGHAT and CDR2 FQNNGV. Trimming removed 3 bases at V and 4 bases at J, with 15 bases between. There are 15 residues in the CDR3. CDR3 loop: CASSLARQAGETQYF. The CDR3 DNA reads as TGTGCCAGCAGCTTGGCCCGACAGGCGGGAGAGACCCAGTACTTC.

The rearrangement links TRBV5-1 to TRBJ2-2; D might be TRBD1 (5 bases). Germline V gene sequence: CDR1 SGHRS, CDR2 YFSETQ. Trimming took off 4 bases at V and 2 bases at J, with 12 bases between the two ends. This CDR3 is built from 15 residues. The CDR3 DNA reads TGCGCCAGCAGCCGTCTGACAGATAACACCGGGGAGCTGTTTTTT. It is translated as CASSRLTDNTGELFF.

The rearrangement links TRBV20-1 to TRBJ2-7; 7 positions match TRBD2. CDR1 and CDR2 from the germline V gene are DFQATT and SNEGSKA (reference sequence). With 4 bases clipped from V and 1 base from J, the junction kept 4 bases outside the gene matches. CDR3 length: 13 residues. CDR3 residues: CSANSAGSYEQYF. The CDR3 bases are TGCAGTGCTAATTCAGCGGGATCCTACGAGCAGTACTTC.

This sequence joins TRBV7-2 and TRBJ2-5; TRBD2 agrees at 8 bases. Germline CDR1 is SGHTA and CDR2 is FQGNSA. This CDR3 comprises 16 residues. V lost 2 bases to trimming and J lost 4 bases; unmatched junction nucleotides: 9. In DNA form, the CDR3 reads TGTGCCAGCAGCTTAAGTTCGGGGGGGACGGGAGAGACCCAGTACTTC. It codes for CASSLSSGGTGETQYF.

The chain recombines TRBV7-3 with TRBJ2-3; D is unclear. V lost 0 bases and J lost 4, with 5 bases in between. This CDR3 has 13 residues. Germline lookup yields CDR1 SGHTA and CDR2 FQGTGA. The CDR3 DNA reads TGTGCCAGCAGCTTAACGGGGTCAGATACGCAGTATTTT. Protein product: CASSLTGSDTQYF. Looking up the rest from reference TRBV7-3 and TRBJ2-3 gives the full variable domain: GAGVSQTPSNKVTEKGKYVELRCDPISGHTALYWYRQSLGQGPEFLIYFQGTGAADDSGLPNDRFFAVRPEGSVSTLKIQRTERGDSAVYLCASSLTGSDTQYFGPGTRLTVL.

This chain joins TRBV7-9 and TRBJ2-5; TRBD2 matches at 8 bases. Germline lookup yields CDR1 SEHNR and CDR2 FQNEAQ (reference sequence). This CDR3 is 14 amino acids long. The junction had 6 bases not matched to a gene; V was cut back by 5 bases and J by 4 bases. The CDR3 region is CASSPPTSGETQYF. The CDR3 region has the DNA TGTGCCAGCAGCCCCCCCACTAGCGGAGAGACCCAGTACTTC. The entire variable domain, with the rest obtained from reference TRBV7-9 and TRBJ2-5, is as follows: DTGVSQNPRHKITKRGQNVTFRCDPISEHNRLYWYRQTLGQGPEFLTYFQNEAQLEKSRLLSDRFSAERPKGSFSTLEIQRTEQGDSAMYLCASSPPTSGETQYFGPGTRLLVL.

In its sample, this clonotype was seen many times. The gene calls are TRBV7-2 and TRBJ1-1; D is ambiguous. V lost 2 bases and J lost 3, with 10 bases in between. Germline V lookup: CDR1 SGHTA, CDR2 FQGNSA. The CDR3 is 14 residues long. This CDR3 is CASSLLYKDTEAFF. The CDR3 region has the DNA TGTGCCAGCAGCTTACTTTATAAGGACACTGAAGCTTTCTTT.

The chain couples TRBV20-1 to TRBJ2-2; D may be TRBD1 (5 bases). This CDR3 spans 15 amino acids. Trimming pared 7 bases from V and 4 bases from J, leaving 19 bases between. Germline V CDR1 and CDR2: DFQATT, SNEGSKA (reference sequence). The CDR3 is CSVLPDPQGTGELFF. The CDR3 DNA sequence: TGCAGTGTCCTACCTGACCCTCAGGGCACCGGGGAGCTGTTTTTT.

The chain couples TRBV9 to TRBJ2-7, with TRBD1 matching over 11 bases. The length of the CDR3 is 14 residues. The trim removed 5 bases at V and 2 bases at J, leaving 3 bases unmatched. Germline V gene sequence: CDR1 SGDLS, CDR2 YYNGEE. CDR3 protein: CASSPGQGAYEQYF. CDR3 nucleotides: TGTGCCAGCAGTCCGGGACAGGGGGCCTACGAGCAGTACTTC.

Written as DNA, the CDR3 is TGTGCCAGTAGTGCACGAAGGACAGGCCCCCCGAACACCGGGGAGCTGTTTTTT. Translated: CASSARRTGPPNTGELFF. This chain links TRBV19 with TRBJ2-2; 7 bases align to TRBD1. Germline assignment: CDR1 LNHDA and CDR2 SQIVND (reference sequence). The CDR3 runs to 18 residues. Trimming took 5 bases from V and 0 from J; bases not matched to a gene: 12.

For this clonotype: Since a much larger clone is just one base distant, this may be a read error. V usage is TRBV5-1 and J usage is TRBJ2-7, with D maybe TRBD1 (5 bases). Looked up from germline, CDR1 is SGHRS and CDR2 is YFSETQ. The CDR3 is 14 amino acids. V shed 3 bases and J shed 4 bases, with 14 bases lying between them. CDR3 sequence: CASSWGPAIYEQYF. The CDR3 DNA follows: TGCGCCAGCAGCTGGGGCCCCGCGATATACGAGCAGTACTTC. Full variable domain (remainder filled in from reference TRBV5-1 and TRBJ2-7): KAGVTQTPRYLIKTRGQQVTLSCSPISGHRSVSWYQQTPGQGLQFLFEYFSETQRNKGNFPGRFSGRQFSNSRSEMNVSTLELGDSALYLCASSWGPAIYEQYFGPGTRLTVT.

The chain uses TRBV2 and TRBJ1-1; unclear D gene. Deletions cut 7 bases from V and 7 bases from J, with 10 bases between. Germline V gene sequence: CDR1 SNHLY, CDR2 FYNNEI. There are 11 residues in the CDR3. CDR3 bases: TGTGCCAGCAATGTCGAAGGTGAAGCTTTCTTT. It specifies CASNVEGEAFF. The variable domain in full, with the rest retrieved from reference TRBV2 and TRBJ1-1, is EPEVTQTPSHQVTQMGQEVILRCVPISNHLYFYWYRQILGQKVEFLVSFYNNEISEKSEIFDDQFSVERPDGSNFTLKIRSTKLEDSAMYFCASNVEGEAFFGQGTRLTVV.

J is TRBJ2-7 and V is TRBV5-1; 10 bases are shared with TRBD2. This CDR3 contains 14 residues. The V segment lost 4 bases and the J segment 2 bases; nucleotides outside the gene matches: 3. Germline values: CDR1 SGHRS, CDR2 YFSETQ. CDR3 sequence: CASSTGTSAYEQYF. The DNA of the CDR3 is TGCGCCAGCAGCACAGGGACTAGCGCCTACGAGCAGTACTTC.

V and J are TRBV3-1 and TRBJ1-1; D not certain. The CDR3 has 16 amino acids. V gave up 1 base and J gave up 3 bases, with 15 bases separating them. CDR1 LGHDT and CDR2 YNNKEL come from the germline V gene (reference sequence). The CDR3 sequence: CASSQVWEGADTEAFF. The CDR3 nucleotides read TGTGCCAGCAGCCAAGTTTGGGAGGGCGCGGACACTGAAGCTTTCTTT.

The chain joins TRBV27 to TRBJ2-2; D gene uncertain. V lost 7 bases and J lost 1, with 10 bases in between. Germline values: CDR1 MNHEY, CDR2 SMNVEV (reference sequence). CDR3 size: 14 residues. The DNA of the CDR3 is TGTGCCAGCAAACGGGTGTTGAACACCGGGGAGCTGTTTTTT. Translated, it gives CASKRVLNTGELFF.

The V and J genes are TRBV6-6 and TRBJ2-1, with D possibly matching TRBD2 (5 bases). Deletions cut 6 bases from V and 9 bases from J, with 21 bases between. From germline, CDR1 is MNHNY and CDR2 SVGAGI (reference sequence). The CDR3 sequence is 15 residues long. CDR3 sequence reads: CASSSDGITSGEQFF. The CDR3 DNA follows: TGTGCCAGCAGCTCCGATGGGATCACAAGCGGTGAGCAGTTCTTC.

The V and J genes are TRBV28 and TRBJ1-6; 7 bases align to TRBD1. The V gene's germline CDR1 is MDHEN and CDR2 SYDVKM. V was pared by 3 bases and J by 13 bases, with 3 bases of the junction left unmatched. This CDR3 has 12 amino acids. CDR3 nucleotide sequence: TGTGCCAGCAGTTTTCCCAGGGGGCCCCTCCACTTT. Amino acids: CASSFPRGPLHF. The variable domain in full, with the rest retrieved from reference TRBV28 and TRBJ1-6, is DVKVTQSSRYLVKRTGEKVFLECVQDMDHENMFWYRQDPGLGLRLIYFSYDVKMKEKGDIPEGYSVSREKKERFSLILESASTNQTSMYLCASSFPRGPLHFGNGTRLTVT.

The chain links TRBV7-2 to TRBJ2-2; 7 nucleotides line up with TRBD1. The CDR3 is made up of 15 amino acids. The germline V gene has CDR1 SGHTA and CDR2 FQGNSA. V was clipped by 5 bases and J by 0 bases; unmatched bases: 3. The CDR3 region is CASSRQGANTGELFF. The CDR3 coding sequence is TGTGCCAGCAGCCGACAGGGAGCGAACACCGGGGAGCTGTTTTTT.

This sequence joins TRBV9 and TRBJ2-5, with 11 bases matching TRBD2. The J call may be in error: the DNA end matches TRBJ2-1 better. The CDR3 loop spans 14 amino acids. The germline V gene has CDR1 SGDLS and CDR2 YYNGEE. DNA of the CDR3: TGTGCCAGCAGCGTAGAGGCGGGACTAGCGGTACAGTTCTTC. Protein: CASSVEAGLAVQFF.

This chain links TRBV7-2 with TRBJ2-7; 7 nucleotides line up with TRBD1. The germline V gene has CDR1 SGHTA and CDR2 FQGNSA. CDR3 length: 15 amino acids. With 5 bases clipped from V and 5 bases from J, the junction kept 12 bases outside the gene matches. CDR3 sequence reads: CASSVRDSGWDEQYF. The CDR3, as DNA: TGTGCCAGCAGCGTCCGGGACAGCGGATGGGACGAGCAGTACTTC.

This clonotype was seen more than once but under ten times. This chain joins TRBV20-1 and TRBJ2-6; TRBD2 matches 9 bases. The CDR3 totals 14 residues. Germline trimming cut 5 bases from V and 3 bases from J; bases unmatched to any gene: 2. The germline V gene encodes CDR1 DFQATT and CDR2 SNEGSKA (reference sequence). The CDR3 bases are TGCAGTGCTTGGACTAGCGTTGGGGCCAACGTCCTGACTTTC. It translates to CSAWTSVGANVLTF.

This clonotype was seen only once. V usage is TRBV27 and J usage is TRBJ1-1, with TRBD1 matching over 7 bases. V was clipped by 6 bases and J by 8 bases; unmatched bases: 6. The germline gives CDR1 MNHEY, CDR2 SMNVEV (reference sequence). This CDR3 is built from 12 residues. The DNA for the CDR3 is TGTGCCAGCAGACAACTAGGGGGCGAAGCTTTCTTT. The encoded protein is CASRQLGGEAFF.

This chain links TRBV7-3 with TRBJ2-3; 8 bases are a match to TRBD2. Trimming took 4 bases from V and 5 from J; bases not matched to a gene: 11. CDR1 and CDR2 from the germline V gene are SGHTA and FQGTGA. The CDR3 totals 16 residues. The DNA for the CDR3 is TGTGCCAGCAGCTACCTCGCCGGGGGGGGTGTAGATACGCAGTATTTT. It specifies CASSYLAGGGVDTQYF.

V gene TRBV7-7 combines with J gene TRBJ2-5, with D maybe TRBD2 (6 bases). V was shortened by 3 bases and J by 4 bases, with 12 bases between the two germline ends. The length of the CDR3 is 14 residues. The germline V gene has CDR1 SSHAT and CDR2 FNYEAQ (reference sequence). CDR3 sequence reads: CASSLDGSGETQYF. As DNA, the CDR3 is TGTGCCAGCAGCTTGGACGGGAGCGGAGAGACCCAGTACTTC.